Listed here are 7 T cell receptor beta chains from one sample, sequenced in a study of shared clonotypes between healthy human individuals. Produced via immunoSEQ multiplex PCR; TCRdb's table is partial and in-frame only. The data show just over 2,000,000 clones, with roughly 94% seen just once and 0.13% held by the top ten. Sequenced input: naive CD4+ T cells sorted from blood. As for subset: CD45RA+ positively selected. The origin of the receptors is a man aged 18 to 30 in good health.

This clone was recorded once. DNA for the CDR3: TGTGCCAGCTCACCACTGCTCTCCGGGACAGGGTCACAAGAGACCCAGTACTTC. It translates to CASSPLLSGTGSQETQYF. J is TRBJ2-5 and V is TRBV18, with TRBD1 identical over 9 bases. The J segment lost 2 bases and the V segment lost 1 base, leaving 11 bases of the junction unmatched. This CDR3 is built from 18 residues. Germline CDR1 reads KGHSH; CDR2 reads LQKENI.

CDR3: CASRGSAGNLTDTQYF. CDR3 coding DNA: TGTGCCAGCAGGGGAAGCGCGGGCAATTTGACAGATACGCAGTATTTT. The rearrangement uses TRBV6-4 and TRBJ2-3, with D perhaps matching TRBD2 (5 bases). Deletions cut 6 bases from V and 3 bases from J, with 19 bases between. There are 16 residues in the CDR3. CDR1 and CDR2 (germline): MRHNA, SNTAGT.

This clone was detected only once. The sample has other DNA sequences that encode this CDR3 too. V gene TRBV7-2 combines with J gene TRBJ2-7, with D possibly matching TRBD2 (6 bases). Germline CDR1 reads SGHTA; CDR2 reads FQGNSA. The CDR3 length is 14 residues. Trimming shortened V by 4 bases and J by 1 base, and 11 bases separated the two germline ends. CDR3 amino acids: CASSSGGSSYEQYF. The DNA of the CDR3 is TGTGCCAGCAGCTCCGGGGGTTCTTCCTACGAGCAGTACTTC.

The chain is built from TRBV5-1 and TRBJ2-3; D is perhaps TRBD1 (5 bases). The CDR3 consists of 15 residues. Germline assignment: CDR1 SGHRS and CDR2 YFSETQ. Trimming stripped 1 base from V and 3 bases from J, with 12 bases between. For the CDR3, the DNA is TGCGCCAGCAGCTTGAGGGGTTCTGGGACAGATACGCAGTATTTT. It is translated as CASSLRGSGTDTQYF.

CDR3 residues: CASSLSSRGERKAFF. The CDR3 coding sequence is TGTGCCAGCAGTTTAAGTAGCAGGGGAGAGCGTAAAGCTTTCTTT. The genes are TRBV28 and TRBJ1-1; D is perhaps TRBD1 (6 bases). Trimming took 2 bases from V and 9 from J, leaving 19 bases between them. Germline loops: CDR1 MDHEN, CDR2 SYDVKM. The CDR3 sequence is 15 residues long. Based on the CDR3 plus reference TRBV28 and TRBJ1-1, the full variable domain is DVKVTQSSRYLVKRTGEKVFLECVQDMDHENMFWYRQDPGLGLRLIYFSYDVKMKEKGDIPEGYSVSREKKERFSLILESASTNQTSMYLCASSLSSRGERKAFFGQGTRLTVV.

This chain links TRBV28 with TRBJ1-5, with D possibly TRBD1 on 5 matching bases. Germline V gene sequence: CDR1 MDHEN, CDR2 SYDVKM. There are 18 residues in the CDR3. Trimming pared 6 bases from V and 0 bases from J, leaving 21 bases between. The CDR3 coding sequence is TGTGCCAGCAGCCCAATTTCGTCAGGGAGGGGTAGCAATCAGCCCCAGCATTTT. It yields the protein CASSPISSGRGSNQPQHF.

Worth noting for this clone: Other DNA sequences in this sample translate to the same CDR3. This sequence joins TRBV30 and TRBJ1-2; D remains unclear. Germline assignment: CDR1 GTSNPN and CDR2 SVGIG (reference sequence). V was clipped by 4 bases and J by 3 bases, with 12 bases between them. The CDR3 sequence is 13 residues long. In nucleotides, the CDR3 is TGTGCCTGGAATCTGGGTCAAGACTATGGCTACACCTTC. The encoded protein is CAWNLGQDYGYTF.